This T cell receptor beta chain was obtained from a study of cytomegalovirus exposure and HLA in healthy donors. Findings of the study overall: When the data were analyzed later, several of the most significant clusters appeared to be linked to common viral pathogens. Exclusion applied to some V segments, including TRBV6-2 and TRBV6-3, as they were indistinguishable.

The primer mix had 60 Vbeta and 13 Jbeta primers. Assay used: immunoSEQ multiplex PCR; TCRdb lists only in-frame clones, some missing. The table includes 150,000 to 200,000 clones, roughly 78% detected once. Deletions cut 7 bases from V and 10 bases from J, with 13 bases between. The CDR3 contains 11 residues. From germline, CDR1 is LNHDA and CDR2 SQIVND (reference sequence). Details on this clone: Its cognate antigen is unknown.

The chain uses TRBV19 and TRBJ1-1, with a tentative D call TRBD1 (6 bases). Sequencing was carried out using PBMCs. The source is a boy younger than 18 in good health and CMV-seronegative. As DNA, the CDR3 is TGTGCCAGTATAAGAAGAGGGGGAGCTTTCTTT. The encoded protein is CASIRRGGAFF.